The rows below give T cell receptor beta chains drawn from one sample of a study of response to subunit inactivated influenza vaccine. TCRdb called the RT-PCR reads again in MiXCR, with one record for every CDR3 protein. The sample records about 500,000 distinct CDR3 sequences, 16% being singletons. The material sequenced was CD4+ T cells sorted from PBMCs, taken about 24 months after vaccination. Receptor source: a man between 45 and 75 years old who received an inactivated influenza vaccine. Both conserved end residues are part of each CDR3. A D gene is named only where the DNA matches it firmly. Some rows have no size entry. The others give once, few or many, or a class for an expanded clone.

j_call: TRBJ2-5
v_call: TRBV12-3/TRBV12-4
clone_size: NA
d_call: NA
cdr3_aa: CASSLLRNSRETQYF
cdr3_nt: TGTGCCAGCAGTTTATTAAGGAATTCTAGGGAGACCCAGTACTTC

j_call: TRBJ2-6
v_call: TRBV4-3
clone_size: NA
d_call: TRBD1
cdr3_aa: CASSQGTGISGANVLTF
cdr3_nt: TGCGCCAGCAGCCAAGGGACAGGGATCTCTGGGGCCAACGTCCTGACTTTC

j_call: TRBJ2-1
v_call: TRBV20-1
clone_size: few
d_call: NA
cdr3_aa: CSARRDTRSNEQFF
cdr3_nt: TGCAGTGCCAGGCGGGACACCAGATCCAATGAGCAGTTCTTC

j_call: TRBJ2-1
v_call: TRBV5-4
clone_size: few
d_call: TRBD2
cdr3_aa: CASSLDSGGYNEQFF
cdr3_nt: TGTGCCAGCAGCTTGGATAGCGGGGGCTACAATGAGCAGTTCTTC

j_call: TRBJ2-3
v_call: TRBV20-1
clone_size: NA
d_call: TRBD2
cdr3_aa: CSPYPTSASTDTQYF
cdr3_nt: TGCAGTCCCTACCCGACTAGCGCAAGCACAGATACGCAGTATTTT

j_call: TRBJ2-7
v_call: TRBV2
clone_size: NA
d_call: NA
cdr3_aa: CASSGEGHRSYEQYF
cdr3_nt: TGTGCCAGCAGTGGGGAGGGACACCGCTCCTACGAGCAGTACTTC

j_call: TRBJ2-7
v_call: TRBV6-6
clone_size: NA
d_call: NA
cdr3_aa: CASSYPPHEQYF
cdr3_nt: TGTGCCAGCAGTTACCCCCCTCACGAGCAGTACTTC

j_call: TRBJ2-7
v_call: TRBV5-1
clone_size: once
d_call: NA
cdr3_aa: CASSLSPAENSCEQYF
cdr3_nt: TGCGCCAGCAGCTTGAGTCCAGCAGAGAACTCCTGCGAGCAGTACTTC

j_call: TRBJ1-5
v_call: TRBV15
clone_size: NA
d_call: NA
cdr3_aa: CATSRGVQGNQPQHF
cdr3_nt: TGTGCCACCAGCAGAGGAGTCCAGGGGAATCAGCCCCAGCATTTT

j_call: TRBJ2-5
v_call: TRBV12-3/TRBV12-4
clone_size: NA
d_call: NA
cdr3_aa: CASSPGPVEQETQYF
cdr3_nt: TGTGCCAGCAGTCCGGGACCAGTGGAGCAAGAGACCCAGTACTTC

j_call: TRBJ1-4
v_call: TRBV15
clone_size: NA
d_call: NA
cdr3_aa: CATSRVAGNEKLFF
cdr3_nt: TGTGCCACCAGCAGAGTAGCCGGTAATGAAAAACTGTTTTTT

j_call: TRBJ2-7
v_call: TRBV10-3
clone_size: few
d_call: NA
cdr3_aa: CAISEQFYEQYF
cdr3_nt: TGTGCCATCAGTGAGCAGTTCTACGAGCAGTACTTC

j_call: TRBJ2-5
v_call: TRBV6-1
clone_size: few
d_call: TRBD2
cdr3_aa: CASSPGTSGRTQYF
cdr3_nt: TGTGCCAGCAGTCCAGGGACTAGCGGGAGGACCCAGTACTTC

j_call: TRBJ2-5
v_call: TRBV5-6
clone_size: few
d_call: TRBD2
cdr3_aa: CASSSVAGRYQETQYF
cdr3_nt: TGTGCCAGCAGCTCGGTAGCGGGGAGGTACCAAGAGACCCAGTACTTC

j_call: TRBJ2-7
v_call: TRBV28
clone_size: NA
d_call: TRBD1
cdr3_aa: CASSLTGWDPYEQYF
cdr3_nt: TGTGCCAGCAGTTTGACAGGGTGGGACCCCTACGAGCAGTACTTC

j_call: TRBJ2-1
v_call: TRBV20-1
clone_size: few
d_call: TRBD2
cdr3_aa: CSITGTSGRFEQFF
cdr3_nt: TGCAGTATAACCGGGACTAGCGGGAGATTTGAGCAGTTCTTC